These T cell receptor beta chains were read from a single sample in a study of T cell responses to AZD1222 COVID-19 vaccine. Produced via immunoSEQ multiplex PCR; TCRdb's table is partial and in-frame only. The sample has roughly 150,000 clones; over 85% are singletons. The specimen was peripheral blood, collected on day 0 of AZD1222 vaccination. The receptors were gathered from an adult in good health. CDR3s include the opening cysteine and the closing phenylalanine or tryptophan. The D gene is left open where the match is weak. Some rows have no size entry. The others give once, few or many, or a class for an expanded clone.

size,J,V,D,DNA,CDR3
NA,TRBJ2-1,TRBV18,NA,TGTGCCAGCTCACCCCGTTTCAGGGTCGATGAGCAGTTCTTC,CASSPRFRVDEQFF
NA,TRBJ2-7,TRBV6-2/TRBV6-3,NA,TGTGCCAGCAGTACGCGGCTCACAGTCTCCTACGAGCAGTACTTC,CASSTRLTVSYEQYF
NA,TRBJ2-5,TRBV11-2,NA,TGTGCCAGCAGCCCCGTCTCGGGGACCCAAGAGACCCAGTACTTC,CASSPVSGTQETQYF
NA,TRBJ1-5,TRBV21-1,NA,TGTGCCAGCAGCAATACAAACAGGGGGCTCGGTCAGCCCCAGCATTTT,CASSNTNRGLGQPQHF
NA,TRBJ1-1,TRBV6-5,TRBD1,TGTGCCAGCATCAAGGGGACAGGGCAGGAAGCTTTCTTT,CASIKGTGQEAFF
NA,TRBJ2-1,TRBV27,NA,TGTGCCAGCACCAAAGAGGGCTCGACAATGAAGCAGTTCTTC,CASTKEGSTMKQFF
NA,TRBJ1-1,TRBV19,TRBD1,TGTGCCAGTAGTATAGATCCCCGACAGGGGGGAACTGAAGCTTTCTTT,CASSIDPRQGGTEAFF
once,TRBJ1-2,TRBV4-1,TRBD1,TGCGCCAGCAGCTCCGGGACAGGGATAATTTTTGGCTACACCTTC,CASSSGTGIIFGYTF
NA,TRBJ2-3,TRBV28,NA,TGTGCCAGCAACCATCCGGCGGGCGGGGCCCGCACAGATACGCAGTATTTT,CASNHPAGGARTDTQYF
NA,TRBJ1-1,TRBV13,NA,TGTGCCAGCAGCGTCGTATCTGAAGCTTTCTTT,CASSVVSEAFF
NA,TRBJ2-7,TRBV15,NA,TGTGCCACCAGCAGAGTGGATTCCTACGAGCAGTACTTC,CATSRVDSYEQYF
NA,TRBJ2-7,TRBV6-5,TRBD1,TGTGCCAGCAGGCCCGGGACAGGGAGAAGATACGAGCAGTACTTC,CASRPGTGRRYEQYF
NA,TRBJ1-1,TRBV7-9,NA,TGTGCCAGCAGCTTTGCGGGACCGAAACTAAGTGAAGCTTTCTTT,CASSFAGPKLSEAFF
NA,TRBJ1-4,TRBV25-1,TRBD1,TGTGCCAGCAGTGAGTTAACAGGGGACCCAACTAATGAAAAACTGTTTTTT,CASSELTGDPTNEKLFF
NA,TRBJ1-5,TRBV27,NA,TGTGCCAGCAGTCCAAGTGGGGGTTCGCAGCCCCAGCATTTT,CASSPSGGSQPQHF
NA,TRBJ1-6,TRBV9,NA,TGTGCCAGCAGCGTAGGGGGATCTTCTAATTCACCCCTCCACTTT,CASSVGGSSNSPLHF
NA,TRBJ1-5,TRBV24-1,NA,TGTGCCACCAGTGAATCGGGACAAAATCAGCCCCAGCATTTT,CATSESGQNQPQHF
NA,TRBJ1-2,TRBV5-1,NA,TGCGCCAGCGCCCCCGGGCAGGGTGTATATGGCTACACCTTC,CASAPGQGVYGYTF
NA,TRBJ2-1,TRBV6-1,NA,TGTGCCAGCAGTGTGGGTCTGTCAACCCCCTACAATGAGCAGTTCTTC,CASSVGLSTPYNEQFF
NA,TRBJ2-1,TRBV19,TRBD1,TGTGCCAGTTCCACGGACAGGGGAACAGACAATGAGCAGTTCTTC,CASSTDRGTDNEQFF
NA,TRBJ2-2,TRBV11-2,TRBD2,TGTGCCAGCAGCGCCATTGGTACAGCGGGAGCGGGCGGGGAGCTGTTTTTT,CASSAIGTAGAGGELFF
NA,TRBJ2-3,TRBV6-6,NA,TGTGCCAGCAGTTACTCGCAGGGAAGAGGCACAGATACGCAGTATTTT,CASSYSQGRGTDTQYF
NA,TRBJ1-2,TRBV27,NA,TGTGCCAGCAGTTTAGGCTCCCGAAGGGGATATGGCTACACCTTC,CASSLGSRRGYGYTF
NA,TRBJ1-3,TRBV7-8,TRBD1,TGTGCCAGCAGCCAGGGACAGGGTTTTAGAAACACCATATATTTT,CASSQGQGFRNTIYF
NA,TRBJ2-1,TRBV7-3,NA,TGTGCCAGCAGCTTCGACGCCAGCTCCTACAATGAGCAGTTCTTC,CASSFDASSYNEQFF
NA,TRBJ2-6,TRBV7-3,NA,TGTGCCAGCAGCTTAAAGACCGGGGCCAACGTCCTGACTTTC,CASSLKTGANVLTF
NA,TRBJ2-1,TRBV7-2,TRBD1,TGTGCCAGCAGCTCACAGGGGGCCGGACTCACCTACAATGAGCAGTTCTTC,CASSSQGAGLTYNEQFF
NA,TRBJ2-5,TRBV18,NA,TGTGCCAGCTCACCACCGGGGATAAAGAAACAAGAGACCCAGTACTTC,CASSPPGIKKQETQYF
NA,TRBJ1-2,TRBV7-3,NA,TGTGCCAGCAGCCCCGGGGGGGCAGAATCTAACTATGGCTACACCTTC,CASSPGGAESNYGYTF
NA,TRBJ2-6,TRBV7-3,TRBD1,TGTGCCAGCAGCTCAGCGGGACAGGGAAGCTCTGGGGCCAACGTCCCGACTTTC,CASSSAGQGSSGANVPTF
NA,TRBJ2-7,TRBV4-1,NA,TGCGCCAGCAGCCAAGACCGGGGTGCCAGGGGCGAGCAGTACTTC,CASSQDRGARGEQYF
NA,TRBJ1-5,TRBV7-8,NA,TGTGCCAGCAGCTCAAACGTAAAGACAGTTAGCAATCAGCCCCAGCATTTT,CASSSNVKTVSNQPQHF
once,TRBJ2-2,TRBV5-1,TRBD2,TGCGCCAGCACCGCCTTCGCGGGAGGGGGAACCGGGGAGCTGTTTTTT,CASTAFAGGGTGELFF
NA,TRBJ1-6,TRBV4-1,NA,TGCGCCAGCAGCCAAGACCGGGCCAATAATTCACCCCTCCACTTT,CASSQDRANNSPLHF
NA,TRBJ1-1,TRBV29-1,NA,TGCAGCGTGGGTCCAGGCAGGACGAACACTGAAGCTTTCTTT,CSVGPGRTNTEAFF
NA,TRBJ1-6,TRBV6-6,NA,TGTGCCAGCAGTTACCTGAATTCACCCCTCCACTTT,CASSYLNSPLHF
NA,TRBJ1-2,TRBV6-5,NA,TGTGCCAGCAGGGGTTCGGGGGGCGTCGATGGCTACACCTTC,CASRGSGGVDGYTF
NA,TRBJ2-7,TRBV5-1,TRBD1,TGCGCCAGCAGTTCCCAGGACAGGCCCCCCTACGAGCAGTACTTC,CASSSQDRPPYEQYF
NA,TRBJ2-6,TRBV11-2,TRBD1,TGTGCCAGCAGCTCACAGGGGCATGGGGCCAACGTCCTGACTTTC,CASSSQGHGANVLTF
NA,TRBJ2-5,TRBV2,NA,TGTGCCAGCAGTGCGAGGTATGAAGAGACCCAGTACTTC,CASSARYEETQYF
NA,TRBJ2-5,TRBV6-5,NA,TGTGCCAGCAGTTACAATACAAGGGGAGGCCAAGAGACCCAGTACTTC,CASSYNTRGGQETQYF
NA,TRBJ1-1,TRBV5-1,NA,TGCGCCAGCAGCTTGGACGGAGGGGTCACTGAAGCTTTCTTT,CASSLDGGVTEAFF
NA,TRBJ1-4,TRBV4-2,NA,TGTGCCAGCAGCCAAGGACAGACAACTAATGAAAAACTGTTTTTT,CASSQGQTTNEKLFF
NA,TRBJ1-5,TRBV11-2,NA,TGTGCCAGCAGCTTAGACAGAAGTCAGCCCCAGCATTTT,CASSLDRSQPQHF
few,TRBJ2-1,TRBV4-1,TRBD2,TGCGCCAGCAGCCAACAATCCGGGACTAGCGTGAATGAGCAGTTCTTC,CASSQQSGTSVNEQFF
NA,TRBJ2-7,TRBV6-6,NA,TGTGCCAGCAGTTACTCCTTCGCAGGGATGTCCCACGAGCAGTACTTC,CASSYSFAGMSHEQYF
NA,TRBJ2-1,TRBV25-1,NA,TGTGCCAGCAGAGACGGGGTTAGGGGGAGCTACAATGAGCAGTTCTTC,CASRDGVRGSYNEQFF
NA,TRBJ2-1,TRBV4-2,TRBD2,TGTGCCAGCAGCCAATCTAGCGGGAGGACCTATGAGCAGTTCTTC,CASSQSSGRTYEQFF
NA,TRBJ1-4,TRBV6-5,NA,TGTGCCAGCAGTTACCTTGGGGGTAAAACTAATGAAAAACTGTTTTTT,CASSYLGGKTNEKLFF
NA,TRBJ1-4,TRBV11-2,NA,TGTGCCAGCAGCTCCATCCACGGACTGTTTTTT,CASSSIHGLFF
NA,TRBJ2-3,TRBV7-3,TRBD2,TGTGCCAGCAGCTCGGGACTAGCGGGAGGGAGAGATACGCAGTATTTT,CASSSGLAGGRDTQYF
few,TRBJ2-7,TRBV19,TRBD2,TGTGCCAGTAGTATAGTGGCGGGGGCCTACGAGCAGTACTTC,CASSIVAGAYEQYF
NA,TRBJ2-1,TRBV7-2,NA,TGTGCCAGCAGCTTAAGTGGGTTAGAGCAGTTCTTC,CASSLSGLEQFF
NA,TRBJ2-3,TRBV7-2,NA,TGTGCCAGCAGCTCCCTTAAGGCAGATACGCAGTATTTT,CASSSLKADTQYF
NA,TRBJ2-3,TRBV9,TRBD2,TGTGCCAGCAGCGTAGCAGCGGGCGGGAGTAGCACAGATACGCAGTATTTT,CASSVAAGGSSTDTQYF
NA,TRBJ1-5,TRBV7-9,TRBD1,TGTGCCAGCAGCTTGACAGGGGGCGGACAGCCCCAGCATTTT,CASSLTGGGQPQHF
once,TRBJ1-1,TRBV6-2/TRBV6-3,TRBD1,TGTGCCAGCAGTTTGAGCAGGGGGTTATCTGAAGCTTTCTTT,CASSLSRGLSEAFF
NA,TRBJ2-1,TRBV18,NA,TGTGCCAGCTCCACCAACCGACAAGATTACAATGAGCAGTTCTTC,CASSTNRQDYNEQFF